This T cell receptor (beta chain) was profiled in a study of regulatory T cells in long-lasting Graves disease. Time point given: persistent/refractory GD, antithyroid drugs over 5 years with positive TRAb. RNA isolated from PBMCs was used to make the TCR library. It was American Thyroid Association guidelines that determined Graves' disease diagnosis. Arm-PCR with iRepertoire HTBI primers amplified the CDR3 regions for these TCR beta libraries. Each CDR3 protein is one row after TCRdb ran MiXCR on the multiplex PCR reads. Of 350,000 to 450,000 distinct CDR3 sequences detected, around 20% appear once; the ten largest clones hold around 21%. This CDR3 has 15 amino acids. Germline-derived CDR1 and CDR2 are KGHSH and LQKENI. J lost 7 bases, V lost 5 bases, and 11 bases had no gene match. This clonotype has only a few counts.

Sequenced material: peripheral blood mononuclear cells (PBMCs), taken when the disease was refractory, from a patient treated with antithyroid drugs. The clonotype comes from a female donor with Graves disease. The V and J genes are TRBV18 and TRBJ1-5; 7 bases are shared with TRBD1. Written as DNA, the CDR3 is TGTGCCAGCTCATCCGGGACAGACTCGAGGCAGCCCCAGCATTTT. Translated: CASSSGTDSRQPQHF.